What follows are 13 T cell receptor beta chains derived from one specimen sequenced in a study of CD8 T cells in ankylosing spondylitis. Overall study findings and caveats: A TCR beta motif of several highly homologous variants appeared characteristic of ankylosing spondylitis blood.

Their antigens are not known. TCRdb independently ran MiXCR on the 5' RACE reads; one entry per CDR3 protein. This sample has about 750,000 distinct CDR3 sequences, with around 19% found just once. Sequencing was carried out using blood, either unsorted or a sorted T cell fraction (not recorded which). These receptors originate from a male donor with ankylosing spondylitis.

The sample holds a few counts of this clonotype. The rearrangement joins TRBV27 to TRBJ2-1; 11 bases are a match to TRBD2. V shed 5 bases and J 5 bases; nucleotides not matched to a gene: 5. In germline, CDR1 is MNHEY, CDR2 SMNVEV (reference sequence). The CDR3 contains 15 residues. Here the CDR3 reads CASSILAGGNNEQFF. Written as DNA, the CDR3 is TGTGCCAGCAGTATCCTAGCGGGGGGAAACAATGAGCAGTTCTTC.

This clonotype was observed a few times. The rearrangement links TRBV12-3 or TRBV12-4 to TRBJ1-5; unclear D gene. Deletions cut 6 bases from V and 3 bases from J, with 9 bases between. There are 13 residues in the CDR3. The CDR3 loop is CASSPYLNQPQHF. CDR3 coding DNA: TGTGCCAGCAGCCCTTACCTCAATCAGCCCCAGCATTTT.

The chain recombines TRBV7-9 with TRBJ2-5; D ambiguous. Trimming stripped 1 base from V and 5 bases from J, with 8 bases between. The CDR3 length is 13 residues. Germline CDR1 is SEHNR and CDR2 is FQNEAQ (reference sequence). The chain's CDR3 is CASSLVGSETQYF. DNA of the CDR3: TGTGCCAGCAGCTTAGTGGGAAGCGAGACCCAGTACTTC.

The chain employs TRBV5-1 and TRBJ1-1; D is possibly TRBD1 (5 bases). With 1 base removed from V and 3 bases from J, the gap between germline ends came to 10 bases. This CDR3 has 14 residues. Germline values: CDR1 SGHRS, CDR2 YFSETQ. For the CDR3, the DNA is TGCGCCAGCAGCTTGCAACGGGGGGACACTGAAGCTTTCTTT. Its translation is CASSLQRGDTEAFF.

This chain connects TRBV10-3 to TRBJ2-3; D call uncertain. CDR3 length equals 15 residues. Germline V gene sequence: CDR1 ENHRY, CDR2 SYGVKD. V was trimmed by 10 bases and J by 0 bases, leaving 17 bases between them. The CDR3 protein is CATLNNPRSTDTQYF. CDR3 sequence (DNA): TGTGCCACCCTAAACAACCCCAGGAGCACAGATACGCAGTATTTT.

There are a few counts of this clonotype. This chain joins TRBV20-1 and TRBJ2-7; 9 bases align to TRBD1. This CDR3 spans 18 amino acids. CDR1 DFQATT and CDR2 SNEGSKA come from the germline V gene (reference sequence). Losses at the gene ends were 0 bases for V and 5 bases for J; bases not matched to a gene: 17. Here the CDR3 DNA reads TGCAGTGCTAGAGACGCCGAGAGGATCGGGACAGGGTCTCACGAGCAGTACTTC. It specifies CSARDAERIGTGSHEQYF.

This clonotype occurred many times. This rearrangement joins TRBV20-1 to TRBJ2-5, with D perhaps TRBD2 (5 bases). The V gene lost 6 bases and the J gene lost 5 bases, with 19 bases spanning the gap. The CDR3 sequence is 14 residues long. Per germline, CDR1 DFQATT and CDR2 SNEGSKA (reference sequence). The CDR3, as DNA: TGCAGTGCCCCCGAAGGTAGCGTCGTGGAGACCCAGTACTTC. Its translation: CSAPEGSVVETQYF.

The chain carries TRBV28 and TRBJ2-1, with D perhaps TRBD2 (6 bases). Germline-derived CDR1 and CDR2 are MDHEN and SYDVKM. The length of the CDR3 is 17 residues. V was pared by 1 base and J by 5 bases, with 18 bases between. CDR3 amino acids: CASSLFPSGTSNNEQFF. Written as DNA, the CDR3 is TGTGCCAGCAGTTTATTCCCCTCCGGGACTTCTAACAATGAGCAGTTCTTC.

There are a few counts of this clonotype. J is TRBJ2-7 and V is TRBV6-2 or TRBV6-3; D is possibly TRBD2 (6 bases). The CDR3 is 14 residues long. The germline V and J ends were trimmed by 6 bases and 0 bases, with 12 bases remaining between them. CDR1 MNHEY and CDR2 SVGEGT come from the germline V gene. CDR3 region: CASRPERVSYEQYF. CDR3 nucleotides: TGTGCCAGCAGGCCCGAGCGGGTCTCCTACGAGCAGTACTTC.

The gene calls are TRBV4-2 and TRBJ2-1; D gene uncertain. Trimming stripped 3 bases from V and 0 bases from J, with 9 bases between. Per germline, CDR1 LGHNA and CDR2 YNFKEQ. The CDR3 sequence is 15 residues long. In nucleotides, the CDR3 is TGTGCCAGCAGCCACCAGGATAGCTCCTACAATGAGCAGTTCTTC. This encodes CASSHQDSSYNEQFF.

The genes are TRBV5-1 and TRBJ1-1; weak D call: TRBD1 (5 bases). This CDR3 region has 16 residues. From germline, CDR1 is SGHRS and CDR2 YFSETQ. With 4 bases removed from V and 3 bases from J, the gap between germline ends came to 19 bases. In nucleotides, the CDR3 is TGCGCCAGCAGCCCCCGGTTTGGGGCAAGGGACACTGAAGCTTTCTTT. Residues: CASSPRFGARDTEAFF. The whole variable domain, filled in from reference TRBV5-1 and TRBJ1-1, reads KAGVTQTPRYLIKTRGQQVTLSCSPISGHRSVSWYQQTPGQGLQFLFEYFSETQRNKGNFPGRFSGRQFSNSRSEMNVSTLELGDSALYLCASSPRFGARDTEAFFGQGTRLTVV.

This clonotype was detected a few times. The rearrangement joins TRBV2 to TRBJ2-2; D unresolved. Trimming left V 6 bases short and J 0 bases short, with 8 bases between. The CDR3 spans 14 residues. Germline CDR1 reads SNHLY; CDR2 reads FYNNEI. CDR3 in DNA: TGTGCCAGCAGGCCGAAAACGAACACCGGGGAGCTGTTTTTT. It translates to CASRPKTNTGELFF.

This clonotype showed up just a few times. The CDR3 coding sequence is TGCGCCAGCAGCTTGGCCGGCGGTGGACTAGTCACCTACGAGCAGTACTTC. Its protein product is CASSLAGGGLVTYEQYF. The V gene is TRBV5-1, the J gene TRBJ2-7, with 7 positions matching TRBD2. This CDR3 comprises 17 residues. Germline V gene data show CDR1 as SGHRS and CDR2 as YFSETQ. Unmatched junction bases numbered 11, after V lost 0 bases and J lost 2 bases.